This record looks at one T cell receptor beta chain sequence and its context. The data derive from a study of T-cell reconstitution after alpha-beta-depleted transplantation in children. V trimming: 4 bases; J trimming: 7 bases; junction bases outside the gene matches: 5. Per the germline V gene, CDR1 is LNHDA and CDR2 is SQIVND (reference sequence). The CDR3 consists of 14 residues. Unique molecular identifiers were incorporated during preparation of the TCRbeta library. One entry per CDR3 protein results from TCRdb running MiXCR on the PCR reads. The repertoire consists of 250,000 to 300,000 distinct CDR3 sequences, with around 9.6% occurring once and the leading ten covering 10%.

The source material was PBMCs from the stem cell graft donor, sampled from the stem cell graft. The origin of this receptor is a human donor who donated a stem cell graft to a child with SCID. The chain links TRBV19 to TRBJ2-2; TRBD1 matches at 8 bases. The CDR3 here is CASSNRQGSGELFF. CDR3 in DNA: TGTGCCAGTAGTAACAGACAGGGGAGCGGGGAGCTGTTTTTT.